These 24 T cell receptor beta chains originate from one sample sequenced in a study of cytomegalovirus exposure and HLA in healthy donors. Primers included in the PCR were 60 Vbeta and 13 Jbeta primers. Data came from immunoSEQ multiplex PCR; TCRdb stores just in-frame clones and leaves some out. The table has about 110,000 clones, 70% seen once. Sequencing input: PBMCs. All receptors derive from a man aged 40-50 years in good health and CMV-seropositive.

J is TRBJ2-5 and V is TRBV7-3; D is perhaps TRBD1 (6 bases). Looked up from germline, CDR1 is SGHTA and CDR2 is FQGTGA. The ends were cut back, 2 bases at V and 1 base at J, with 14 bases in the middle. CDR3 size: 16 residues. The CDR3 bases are TGTGCCAGCAGCTTAGCTGCAGGGGCTACCCAAGAGACCCAGTACTTC. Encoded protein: CASSLAAGATQETQYF.

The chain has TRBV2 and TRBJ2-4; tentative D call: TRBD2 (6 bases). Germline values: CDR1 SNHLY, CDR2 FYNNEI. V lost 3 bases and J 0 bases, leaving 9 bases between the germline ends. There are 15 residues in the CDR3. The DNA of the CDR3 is TGTGCCAGCAGTGACCCCGGGGGAGCCAAAAACATTCAGTACTTC. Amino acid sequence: CASSDPGGAKNIQYF.

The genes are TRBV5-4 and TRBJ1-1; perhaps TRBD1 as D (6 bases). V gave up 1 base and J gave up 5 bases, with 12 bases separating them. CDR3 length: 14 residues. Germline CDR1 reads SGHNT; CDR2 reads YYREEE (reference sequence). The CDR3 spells CASSLQGSGTEAFF. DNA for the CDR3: TGTGCCAGCAGCTTGCAGGGGTCGGGTACTGAAGCTTTCTTT.

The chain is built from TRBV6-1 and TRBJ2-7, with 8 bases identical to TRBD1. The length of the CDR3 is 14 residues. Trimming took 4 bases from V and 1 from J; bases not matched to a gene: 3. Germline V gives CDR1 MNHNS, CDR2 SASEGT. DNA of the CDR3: TGTGCCAGCAGTGGGACAGGGATATCCTACGAGCAGTACTTC. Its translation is CASSGTGISYEQYF.

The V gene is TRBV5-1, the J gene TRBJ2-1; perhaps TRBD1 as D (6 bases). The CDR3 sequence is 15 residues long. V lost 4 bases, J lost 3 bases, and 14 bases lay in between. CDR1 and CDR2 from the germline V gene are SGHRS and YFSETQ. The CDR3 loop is CASSTGQTDYNEQFF. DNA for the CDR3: TGCGCCAGCAGCACGGGACAAACAGACTACAATGAGCAGTTCTTC.

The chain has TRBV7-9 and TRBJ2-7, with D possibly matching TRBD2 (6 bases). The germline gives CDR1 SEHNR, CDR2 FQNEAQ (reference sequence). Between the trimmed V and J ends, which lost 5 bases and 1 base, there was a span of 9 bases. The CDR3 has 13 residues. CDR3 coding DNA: TGTGCCAGCAGCGGCGCGGGATCCTACGAGCAGTACTTC. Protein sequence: CASSGAGSYEQYF.

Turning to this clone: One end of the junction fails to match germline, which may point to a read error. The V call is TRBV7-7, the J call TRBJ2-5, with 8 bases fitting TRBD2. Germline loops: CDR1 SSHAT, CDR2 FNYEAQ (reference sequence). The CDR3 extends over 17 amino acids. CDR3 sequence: CASSLGRVTSVQETQYF. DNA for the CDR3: TGTGCTAGCAGCTTAGGACGTGTGACTAGCGTACAAGAGACCCAGTACTTC.

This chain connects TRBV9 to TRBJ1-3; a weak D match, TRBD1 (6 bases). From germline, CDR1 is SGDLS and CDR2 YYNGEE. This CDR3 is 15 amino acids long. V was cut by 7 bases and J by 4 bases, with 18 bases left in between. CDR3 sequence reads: CASGLGGAQGNTIYF. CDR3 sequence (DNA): TGTGCCAGCGGCCTGGGGGGGGCGCAGGGAAACACCATATATTTT.

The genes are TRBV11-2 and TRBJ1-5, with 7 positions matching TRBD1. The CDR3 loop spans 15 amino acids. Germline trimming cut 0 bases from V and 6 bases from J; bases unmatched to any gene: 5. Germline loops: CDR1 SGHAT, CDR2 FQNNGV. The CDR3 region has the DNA TGTGCCAGCAGCTTAGAGGGGACAGAGGGTCAGCCCCAGCATTTT. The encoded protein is CASSLEGTEGQPQHF.

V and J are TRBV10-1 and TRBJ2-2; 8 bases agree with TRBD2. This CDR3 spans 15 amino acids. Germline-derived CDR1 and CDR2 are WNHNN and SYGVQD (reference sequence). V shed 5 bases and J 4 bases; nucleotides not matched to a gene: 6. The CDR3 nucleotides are TGCGCCAGCAGTATACGGGAGGGCCCCACCGGGGAGCTGTTTTTT. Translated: CASSIREGPTGELFF.

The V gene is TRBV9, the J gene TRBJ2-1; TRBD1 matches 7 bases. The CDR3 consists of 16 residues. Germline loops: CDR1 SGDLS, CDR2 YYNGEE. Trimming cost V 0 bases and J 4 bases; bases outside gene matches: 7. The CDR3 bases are TGTGCCAGCAGCGTAGTAGGGACAGCCTATTACAATGAGCAGTTCTTC. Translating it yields CASSVVGTAYYNEQFF.

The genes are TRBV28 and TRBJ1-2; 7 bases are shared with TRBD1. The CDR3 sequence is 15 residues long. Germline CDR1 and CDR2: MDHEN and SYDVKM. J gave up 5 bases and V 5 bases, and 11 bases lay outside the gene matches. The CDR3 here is CASSGGDRAGYGYTF. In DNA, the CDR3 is TGTGCCAGCAGTGGCGGAGACAGGGCGGGATATGGCTACACCTTC.

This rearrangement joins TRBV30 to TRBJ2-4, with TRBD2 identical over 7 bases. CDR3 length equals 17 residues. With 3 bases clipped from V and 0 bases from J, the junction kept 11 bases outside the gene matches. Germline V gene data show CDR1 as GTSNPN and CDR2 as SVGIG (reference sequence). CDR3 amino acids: CAWSLPKRGLAKNIQYF. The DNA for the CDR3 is TGTGCCTGGAGCCTTCCGAAGCGGGGTCTAGCCAAAAACATTCAGTACTTC.

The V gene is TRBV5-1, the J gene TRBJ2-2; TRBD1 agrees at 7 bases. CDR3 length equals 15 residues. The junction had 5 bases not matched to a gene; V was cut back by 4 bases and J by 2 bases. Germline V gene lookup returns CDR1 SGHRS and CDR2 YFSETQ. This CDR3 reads CASSLGTVNTGELFF. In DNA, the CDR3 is TGCGCCAGCAGCCTCGGGACAGTTAACACCGGGGAGCTGTTTTTT.

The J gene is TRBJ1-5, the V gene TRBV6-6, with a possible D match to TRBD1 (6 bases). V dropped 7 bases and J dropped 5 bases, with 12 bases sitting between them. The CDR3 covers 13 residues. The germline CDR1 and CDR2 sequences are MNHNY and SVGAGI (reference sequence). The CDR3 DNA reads TGTGCCAGCACCAAACAGGGTCATCAGCCCCAGCATTTT. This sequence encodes CASTKQGHQPQHF.

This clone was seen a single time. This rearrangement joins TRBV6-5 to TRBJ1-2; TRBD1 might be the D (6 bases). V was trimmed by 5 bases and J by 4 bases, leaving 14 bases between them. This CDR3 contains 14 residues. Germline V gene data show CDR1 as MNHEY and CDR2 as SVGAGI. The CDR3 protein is CASSRPGGSYGYTF. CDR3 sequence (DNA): TGTGCCAGCAGTCGCCCGGGGGGCTCCTATGGCTACACCTTC.

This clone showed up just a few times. The CDR3 spells CASSSLANTEAFF. DNA of the CDR3: TGTGCCAGCAGCTCATTGGCTAACACTGAAGCTTTCTTT. The chain recombines TRBV5-4 with TRBJ1-1; D gene ambiguous. Trimming pared 3 bases from V and 2 bases from J, leaving 8 bases between. The CDR3 is 13 residues long. CDR1 SGHNT and CDR2 YYREEE come from the germline V gene (reference sequence).

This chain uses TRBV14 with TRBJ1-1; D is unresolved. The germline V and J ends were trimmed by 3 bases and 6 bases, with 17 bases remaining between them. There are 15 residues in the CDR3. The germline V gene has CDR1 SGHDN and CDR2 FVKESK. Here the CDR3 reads CASSHMAAADAEAFF. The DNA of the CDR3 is TGTGCCAGCAGCCACATGGCGGCTGCCGACGCTGAAGCTTTCTTT.

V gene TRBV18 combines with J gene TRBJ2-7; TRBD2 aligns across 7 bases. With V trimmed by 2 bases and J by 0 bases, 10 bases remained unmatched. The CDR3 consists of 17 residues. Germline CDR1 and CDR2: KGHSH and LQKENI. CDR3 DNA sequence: TGTGCCAGCTCACCATCCCGACTAGCCAAACTCTCCTACGAGCAGTACGTC. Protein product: CASSPSRLAKLSYEQYV.

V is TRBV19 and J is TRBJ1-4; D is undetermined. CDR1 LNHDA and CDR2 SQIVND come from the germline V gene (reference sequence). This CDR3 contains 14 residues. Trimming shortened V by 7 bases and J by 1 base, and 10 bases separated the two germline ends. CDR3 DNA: TGTGCCAGTATCGAGGGAGGAACTAATGAAAAACTGTTTTTT. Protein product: CASIEGGTNEKLFF. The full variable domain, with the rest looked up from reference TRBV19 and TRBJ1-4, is DGGITQSPKYLFRKEGQNVTLSCEQNLNHDAMYWYRQDPGQGLRLIYYSQIVNDFQKGDIAEGYSVSREKKESFPLTVTSAQKNPTAFYLCASIEGGTNEKLFFGSGTQLSVL.

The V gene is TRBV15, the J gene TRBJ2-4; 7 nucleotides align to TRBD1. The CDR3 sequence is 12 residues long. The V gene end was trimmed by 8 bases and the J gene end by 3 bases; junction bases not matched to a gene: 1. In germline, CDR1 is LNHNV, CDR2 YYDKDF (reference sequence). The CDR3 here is CATGTVKNIQYF. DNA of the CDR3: TGTGCCACCGGGACAGTCAAAAACATTCAGTACTTC.

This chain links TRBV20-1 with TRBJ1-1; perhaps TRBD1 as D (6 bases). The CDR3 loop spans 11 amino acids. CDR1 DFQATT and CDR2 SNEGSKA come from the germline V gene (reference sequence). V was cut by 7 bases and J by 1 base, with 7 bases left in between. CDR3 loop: CSEGGNTEAFF. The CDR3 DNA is TGCAGTGAAGGGGGGAACACTGAAGCTTTCTTT.

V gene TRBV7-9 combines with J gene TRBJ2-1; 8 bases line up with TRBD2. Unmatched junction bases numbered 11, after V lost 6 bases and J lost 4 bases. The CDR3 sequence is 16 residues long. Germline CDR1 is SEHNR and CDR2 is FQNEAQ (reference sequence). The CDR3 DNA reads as TGTGCCAGCAGAGTTGGGGCTAGCGGGTTATACAATGAGCAGTTCTTC. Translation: CASRVGASGLYNEQFF.

The CDR3 here is CASSSTRLDSQNTGELFF. CDR3 coding DNA: TGTGCCAGCAGCTCCACCCGCCTGGACAGCCAGAACACCGGGGAGCTGTTTTTT. V usage is TRBV7-9 and J usage is TRBJ2-2; weak D call: TRBD1 (6 bases). V shed 4 bases and J shed 1 base, with 19 bases lying between them. The V gene's germline CDR1 is SEHNR and CDR2 FQNEAQ (reference sequence). The CDR3 consists of 18 residues. Based on the CDR3 plus reference TRBV7-9 and TRBJ2-2, the full variable domain is DTGVSQNPRHKITKRGQNVTFRCDPISEHNRLYWYRQTLGQGPEFLTYFQNEAQLEKSRLLSDRFSAERPKGSFSTLEIQRTEQGDSAMYLCASSSTRLDSQNTGELFFGEGSRLTVL.